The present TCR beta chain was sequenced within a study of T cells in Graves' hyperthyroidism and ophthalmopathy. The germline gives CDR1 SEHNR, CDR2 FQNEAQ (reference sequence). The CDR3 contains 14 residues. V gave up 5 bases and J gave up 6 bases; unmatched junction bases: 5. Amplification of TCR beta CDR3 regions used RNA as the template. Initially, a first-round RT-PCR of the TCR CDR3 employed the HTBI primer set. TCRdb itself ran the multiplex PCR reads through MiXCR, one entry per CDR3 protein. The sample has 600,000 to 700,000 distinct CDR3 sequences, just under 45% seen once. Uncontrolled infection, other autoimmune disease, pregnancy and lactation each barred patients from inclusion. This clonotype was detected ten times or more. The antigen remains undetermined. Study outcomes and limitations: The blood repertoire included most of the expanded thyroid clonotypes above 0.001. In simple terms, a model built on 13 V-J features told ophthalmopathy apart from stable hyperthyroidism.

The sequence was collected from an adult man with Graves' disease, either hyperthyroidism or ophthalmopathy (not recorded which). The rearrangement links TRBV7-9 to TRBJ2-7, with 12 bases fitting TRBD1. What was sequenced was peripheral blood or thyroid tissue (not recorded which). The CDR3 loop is CASSQGTGGFEQYF. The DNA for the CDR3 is TGTGCCAGCAGCCAAGGGACAGGGGGCTTCGAGCAGTACTTC. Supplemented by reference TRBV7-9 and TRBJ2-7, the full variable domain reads DTGVSQNPRHKITKRGQNVTFRCDPISEHNRLYWYRQTLGQGPEFLTYFQNEAQLEKSRLLSDRFSAERPKGSFSTLEIQRTEQGDSAMYLCASSQGTGGFEQYFGPGTRLTVT.